The present TCR beta chain was sequenced within a study of CD8 T cells in Susac syndrome. A quantity of about 0.5 to 1 ug RNA underwent reverse transcription using random hexamers. MiXCR, applied by TCRdb to the immunoSEQ multiplex PCR reads, yields one record per CDR3 protein. Among roughly 190,000 distinct CDR3 sequences, about 95% were seen once, and the ten largest hold approximately 0.1%. Sequences were obtained from CD4+ T cells from PBMCs. The receptor was derived from a human donor in good health.

The CDR3 spells CATSEGGYSYNEQFF. As DNA, the CDR3 is TGTGCCACCAGTGAAGGCGGATACTCCTACAATGAGCAGTTCTTC. The chain links TRBV24-1 to TRBJ2-1; D remains ambiguous. Germline CDR1 KGHDR, CDR2 SFDVKD. Trimming shortened V by 4 bases and J by 0 bases, and 9 bases separated the two germline ends. The CDR3 length is 15 residues.